This TCR beta chain was identified during a study of blood T cell repertoires in COVID-19. Study in general: T cells, B-cell-depleted T cells, or PBMCs supplied cDNA or gDNA.

Per the original methods: Amplification from reference gene primers served as the basis for estimated nucleated cell counts. Produced via immunoSEQ multiplex PCR; TCRdb's table is partial and in-frame only. The V and J calls and clone size were taken over from that table, and D and trimming were inferred from the DNA. The sample holds over 300,000 clones, roughly 85% seen once. The germline gives CDR1 SGHRS, CDR2 YFSETQ. This CDR3 is built from 12 residues. Trimming shortened V by 0 bases and J by 4 bases, and 5 bases separated the two germline ends. Turning to this clone: The same CDR3 can be traced to other DNA sequences in this sample.

V gene TRBV5-1 combines with J gene TRBJ2-7, with D unclear. The sequenced sample was peripheral blood. The clonotype was recovered from a human donor in a cohort sampled during active COVID-19. DNA of the CDR3: TGCGCCAGCAGCTTGGGAGCTTACGAGCAGTACTTC. It specifies CASSLGAYEQYF.